Listed below are T cell receptor beta chains from one sample, sequenced in a study of Ad26.COV2.S vaccination and SARS-CoV-2 variants. TCRdb's table, derived via immunoSEQ multiplex PCR, lists solely in-frame clones and lacks some. The sample shows about 470,000 clones, around 91% of them seen only once. Sequenced here: peripheral blood, sampled in a trial of Ad26.COV2.S vaccine versus placebo. These receptors were taken from a person aged 18-60 years who received the Ad26.COV2.S COVID-19 vaccine or a placebo. The CDR3 runs from the conserved cysteine through the conserved F or W. A D gene is named only where the DNA matches it firmly. Size tells how often a clone was seen (once, few, many) or the class of an expanded clone, and some rows leave it out.

TRBD2,TRBV2,TRBJ2-1,-,CASRSGTSGRKGSSYNEQFF,TGTGCCAGCAGATCCGGGACTAGCGGGAGAAAGGGGAGCTCCTACAATGAGCAGTTCTTC
-,TRBV7-6,TRBJ2-2,-,CASSLAIMNTGELFF,TGTGCCAGCAGCTTAGCTATCATGAACACCGGGGAGCTGTTTTTT
-,TRBV2,TRBJ1-1,-,CASSENRNTEAFF,TGTGCCAGCAGCGAAAATAGGAACACTGAAGCTTTCTTT
TRBD2,TRBV5-1,TRBJ2-1,-,CASSWTSGLYNEQFF,TGCGCCAGCAGCTGGACTAGCGGCCTCTACAATGAGCAGTTCTTC
-,TRBV5-1,TRBJ2-1,-,CASSLWARGGVEQFF,TGCGCCAGCAGCTTGTGGGCCAGGGGGGGAGTGGAGCAGTTCTTC
-,TRBV6-2/TRBV6-3,TRBJ2-7,few,CASSYVLYEQYF,TGTGCCAGCAGTTACGTCCTCTACGAGCAGTACTTC
-,TRBV10-2,TRBJ1-1,-,CASSVSNRNTEAFF,TGCGCCAGCAGTGTGAGTAATAGGAACACTGAAGCTTTCTTT
TRBD2,TRBV29-1,TRBJ2-7,-,CSVEVNGLDYEQYF,TGCAGCGTTGAAGTAAACGGACTAGACTACGAGCAGTACTTC
-,TRBV10-1,TRBJ1-6,-,CASSEDGLYSYNSPLHF,TGCGCCAGCTCCGAGGACGGTCTATACTCCTATAATTCACCCCTCCACTTT
TRBD2,TRBV7-9,TRBJ2-7,few,CATDPGLAGGEQYF,TGTGCCACCGACCCCGGACTAGCGGGAGGCGAGCAGTACTTC
TRBD1,TRBV10-3,TRBJ2-3,once,CAISSLRPGQGLDTQYF,TGTGCCATCAGTTCACTAAGACCGGGACAGGGATTAGATACGCAGTATTTT
TRBD2,TRBV5-6,TRBJ2-1,-,CASSLGPGLAGSWVF,TGTGCCAGCAGCTTGGGACCGGGACTAGCGGGATCTTGGGTCTTC
-,TRBV11-3,TRBJ2-1,once,CASSSTGSDEQFF,TGTGCCAGCAGCTCGACAGGATCGGACGAGCAGTTCTTC
-,TRBV15,TRBJ1-1,-,CATSRDGSTEAFF,TGTGCCACCAGCAGGGACGGTAGCACTGAAGCTTTCTTT
TRBD1,TRBV12-3/TRBV12-4,TRBJ1-2,-,CASTRGGNYGYTF,TGTGCCAGCACCAGGGGGGGTAACTATGGCTACACCTTC
TRBD1,TRBV7-2,TRBJ2-5,-,CASSLVPGQGSRETQYF,TGTGCCAGCAGCTTAGTTCCAGGACAGGGGTCGAGAGAGACCCAGTACTTC
-,TRBV19,TRBJ1-6,-,CASSRELKPYNSPLHF,TGTGCCAGTAGTCGGGAATTGAAACCCTATAATTCACCCCTCCACTTT
-,TRBV19,TRBJ1-5,-,CASSRGQVNQPQHF,TGTGCCAGTAGCCGAGGACAAGTCAATCAGCCCCAGCATTTT
TRBD1,TRBV10-3,TRBJ2-7,-,CAISESTGAYEQYF,TGTGCCATCAGTGAGTCGACAGGGGCCTACGAGCAGTACTTC
TRBD2,TRBV6-5,TRBJ2-1,-,CASSPRGRALDEQFF,TGTGCCAGCAGTCCCCGGGGGAGGGCCTTGGATGAGCAGTTCTTC
-,TRBV19,TRBJ2-7,-,CASSTHRDYEQYF,TGTGCCAGTAGTACCCACCGGGACTACGAGCAGTACTTC
TRBD1,TRBV2,TRBJ2-7,-,CASSAGTGGEQYF,TGTGCCAGCAGCGCCGGGACAGGGGGCGAGCAGTACTTC
TRBD1,TRBV27,TRBJ2-2,-,CASSLGTGWPIGELFF,TGTGCCAGCAGTCTCGGGACAGGGTGGCCGATCGGGGAGCTGTTTTTT
-,TRBV4-3,TRBJ2-7,once,CASSQQHGAYEQYF,TGCGCCAGCAGCCAACAACACGGGGCCTACGAGCAGTACTTC
TRBD2,TRBV29-1,TRBJ2-3,-,CSVAWTSGRTDTQYF,TGCAGCGTTGCCTGGACTAGCGGGAGGACAGATACGCAGTATTTT
TRBD1,TRBV28,TRBJ1-1,-,CASSLSPRGHTEAFF,TGTGCCAGCAGTTTATCCCCCAGGGGGCACACTGAAGCTTTCTTT
-,TRBV6-1,TRBJ1-1,-,CASSENQGYTEAFF,TGTGCCAGCAGTGAAAACCAGGGCTACACTGAAGCTTTCTTT
-,TRBV7-9,TRBJ2-7,-,CASSLVGGYEQYF,TGTGCCAGCAGCTTAGTCGGCGGGTACGAGCAGTACTTC
TRBD2,TRBV6-1,TRBJ2-7,many,CASSELAGGPYEQYF,TGTGCCAGCAGTGAACTAGCGGGAGGGCCCTACGAGCAGTACTTC
-,TRBV11-2,TRBJ2-5,-,CASSFSVQETQYF,TGTGCCAGCAGCTTTAGTGTTCAAGAGACCCAGTACTTC
-,TRBV11-2,TRBJ2-7,-,CASSSHGGSSYEQYF,TGTGCCAGCAGCTCCCATGGAGGGAGCTCCTACGAGCAGTACTTC
-,TRBV15,TRBJ1-6,-,CATSSYNSPLHF,TGTGCCACCAGCAGCTATAATTCACCCCTCCACTTT
-,TRBV7-9,TRBJ2-1,-,CASSLSVRGEQFF,TGTGCCAGCAGCTTATCAGTTCGGGGTGAGCAGTTCTTC
TRBD1,TRBV4-2,TRBJ2-7,once,CASSHATGTGTYEQYF,TGTGCCAGCAGCCATGCCACCGGGACAGGGACCTACGAGCAGTACTTC
-,TRBV7-3,TRBJ2-1,-,CASSSPSGRGTYNEQFF,TGTGCCAGCAGTTCCCCCTCCGGGCGGGGAACCTACAATGAGCAGTTCTTC
TRBD2,TRBV7-3,TRBJ2-2,-,CASSSGTSGLTGELFF,TGTGCCAGCAGCTCAGGGACTAGCGGGCTAACCGGGGAGCTGTTTTTT
-,TRBV12-3/TRBV12-4,TRBJ2-3,-,CACRTGTDTQYF,TGTGCCTGCCGGACTGGAACGGATACGCAGTATTTT
TRBD2,TRBV7-3,TRBJ2-3,-,CASSSSGTSNTQYF,TGTGCCAGCAGCTCCTCCGGGACTAGCAATACGCAGTATTTT
-,TRBV9,TRBJ2-2,once,CASSVGTANTGELFF,TGTGCCAGCAGCGTAGGAACGGCGAACACCGGGGAGCTGTTTTTT